This paragraph reports one T cell receptor (beta chain). No cognate antigen has been identified for it. There are no base qualities to consult, and no much larger clone falls within one base. The sample is drawn from a study of response to subunit inactivated influenza vaccine (dated by TCRdb to the late 2010s). Looking at the study overall: To follow how T cells responded to a trivalent subunit inactivated influenza vaccine, the researchers relied on deep quantitative profiling of the T cell receptor repertoire.

Overall results and qualifications from the work: The authors proposed that each seasonal influenza vaccination may bring in only a limited number of new T cells.

Reading from cysteine to phenylalanine, the CDR3 counts 15 amino acids. Here the CDR3 DNA is all that survives: 45 bases in frame from base 1. CDR1 and CDR2 are drawn from the germline V gene (reference sequence): LNHNV, YYDKDF. Trimming at the junction amounts to 0 bases on V and 4 bases on J, and the germline ends lie 12 bases apart. Library prep was done by RT-PCR. Sequenced using an Illumina HiSeq 2500. In-frame beta chains were kept once TCRdb had trimmed the public reads at Q25 with fastp and called clones with MiXCR. Entries are consolidated by CDR3 protein sequence, retaining the most common genes and DNA. The sample table shows a few hundred thousand distinct CDR3 sequences, and approximately 21% are seen once. The top ten constitute about 9.3% of the sample.

The receptor comes from a man aged 50-75 years who received an inactivated influenza vaccine. Donor details come from another sample of the same person, matched by shared clones. Here the chain combines TRBV15 and TRBJ2-5; the D element could tentatively be TRBD1 or TRBD2, as 5 bases agree for each. This specimen consisted of PBMCs from blood, obtained roughly 20 months after vaccination. Read as DNA, the sequence is TGTGCCACCAGCAGAGAACAAAGGGACGTAGAGACCCAGTACTTC. Translated, this is CATSREQRDVETQYF.